The text below deals with one T cell receptor beta chain. The naive CD8 population came from CD45RO-negative cells selected for CCR7, without terminally differentiated effector memory CD45RA+ cells. The germline gives CDR1 SGHRS, CDR2 YFSETQ. The ends lost 4 bases at V and 3 bases at J; junction bases unmatched: 9. This CDR3 is 15 amino acids long. The record originates from a study of shared clonotypes between healthy human individuals. Splitting of each subset's genomic DNA was done evenly across several immunoSEQ plates. Study processing details: From ImmunoSEQ came sequences covering only the junction and carrying no quality scores, so filtering differed. TCRdb's table, derived via immunoSEQ multiplex PCR, lists solely in-frame clones and lacks some. Clonal size and the V and J genes are those of that table, whereas D and trimming came from the DNA. The table shows more than 2 million clones, with 85% to 95% occurring only once.

The sequence was collected from a man between 18 and 29 years old in good health. Some clones in this sample may be carry-over from other donors' samples. The V call is TRBV5-1, the J call TRBJ2-7, with 8 bases fitting TRBD2. Sequences were obtained from naive CD8+ T cells from PBMCs. For the CDR3, the DNA is TGCGCCAGCAGCGAACGTACTAGCGGCAGCTACGAGCAGTACTTC. This codes for CASSERTSGSYEQYF.